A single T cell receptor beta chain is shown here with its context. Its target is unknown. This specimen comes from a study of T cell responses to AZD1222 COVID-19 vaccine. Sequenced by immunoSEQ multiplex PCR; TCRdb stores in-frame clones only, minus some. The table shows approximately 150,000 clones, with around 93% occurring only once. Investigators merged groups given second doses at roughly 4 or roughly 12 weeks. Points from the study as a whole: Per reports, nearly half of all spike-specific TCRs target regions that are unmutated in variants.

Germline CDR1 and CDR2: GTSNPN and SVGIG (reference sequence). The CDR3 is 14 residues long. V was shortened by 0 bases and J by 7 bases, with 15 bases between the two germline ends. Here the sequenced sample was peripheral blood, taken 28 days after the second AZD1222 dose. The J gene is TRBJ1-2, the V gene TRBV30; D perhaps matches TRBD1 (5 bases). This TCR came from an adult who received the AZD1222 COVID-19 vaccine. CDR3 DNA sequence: TGTGCCTGGAGTGTACCTCATACAGGAGGTGGCTACACCTTC. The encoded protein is CAWSVPHTGGGYTF.